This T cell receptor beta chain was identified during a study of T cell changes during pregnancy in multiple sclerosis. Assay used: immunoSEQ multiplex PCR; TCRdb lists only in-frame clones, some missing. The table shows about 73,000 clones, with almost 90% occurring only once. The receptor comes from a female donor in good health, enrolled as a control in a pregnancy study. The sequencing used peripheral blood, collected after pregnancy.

The CDR3 reads CASSQGQGAYGYTF. The DNA of the CDR3 is TGTGCCAGCAGCCAGGGACAGGGCGCCTATGGCTACACCTTC. The genes are TRBV11-1 and TRBJ1-2, with 9 bases identical to TRBD1. CDR1 and CDR2 from the germline V gene are SGHAT and FQDESV (reference sequence). With V trimmed by 5 bases and J by 4 bases, 5 bases remained unmatched. The CDR3 consists of 14 residues.